Below, 27 T cell receptor beta chains from the same sample are listed, as sequenced in a study of control samples from healthy donors and cancer patients. This table comes from immunoSEQ multiplex PCR, and its TCRdb copy is limited to in-frame clones, with some not included. Counted here are 190,000 or so clones, 90% to 95% occurring once; the ten biggest clones make up more than 1.1%. Sequencing was carried out using blood. Every receptor here comes from a man younger than 35 in good health.

This chain connects TRBV5-1 to TRBJ2-3; possibly TRBD2 for D (6 bases). CDR1 and CDR2 from the germline V gene are SGHRS and YFSETQ. With 4 bases removed from V and 2 bases from J, the gap between germline ends came to 11 bases. This CDR3 comprises 14 residues. CDR3 protein: CASSLAGITDTQYF. Written as DNA, the CDR3 is TGCGCCAGCAGCCTTGCGGGGATCACAGATACGCAGTATTTT.

The V call is TRBV10-1, the J call TRBJ1-4, with D tentatively TRBD1 (6 bases). V was cut by 3 bases and J by 8 bases, with 19 bases left in between. The CDR3 totals 16 residues. CDR1 is WNHNN, CDR2 SYGVQD, per germline (reference sequence). This chain's CDR3 is CASSDDKWQGREKLFF. The CDR3, as DNA: TGCGCCAGCAGTGACGATAAATGGCAGGGGCGCGAAAAACTGTTTTTT.

The sample holds a few counts of this clone. The V call is TRBV7-3, the J call TRBJ2-1, with 7 bases identical to TRBD2. The CDR3 length is 14 residues. Trimming removed 4 bases from V and 6 bases from J; junction bases left unmatched: 6. Germline values: CDR1 SGHTA, CDR2 FQGTGA. CDR3 in amino acids: CASSSGLEGNEQFF. Here the CDR3 DNA reads TGTGCCAGCAGCTCAGGACTAGAGGGCAATGAGCAGTTCTTC.

J is TRBJ1-5 and V is TRBV12-5; 9 positions agree with TRBD1. Germline V lookup: CDR1 LGHNT, CDR2 FRNRAP. V dropped 6 bases and J dropped 1; count of bases not matched to a gene: 16. The CDR3 has 19 amino acids. CDR3: CASGPSHLRDRASNQPQHF. The DNA for the CDR3 is TGTGCTAGTGGGCCCAGCCATCTCAGGGACAGGGCGAGCAATCAGCCCCAGCATTTT.

This clone turned up a few times. The sample has other DNA sequences that encode this CDR3 too. The rearrangement uses TRBV7-2 and TRBJ1-3; D gene ambiguous. V gave up 1 base and J gave up 1 base, with 5 bases separating them. The CDR3 is 14 residues long. Per germline, CDR1 SGHTA and CDR2 FQGNSA. The CDR3 here is CASSLGGSGNTIYF. CDR3 DNA sequence: TGTGCCAGCAGCTTAGGAGGATCTGGAAACACCATATATTTT.

The chain combines TRBV7-3 with TRBJ2-1, with a possible D match to TRBD2 (5 bases). Germline V gives CDR1 SGHTA, CDR2 FQGTGA. V lost 4 bases and J lost 6, with 10 bases in between. The CDR3 covers 13 residues. The CDR3 sequence is CASSSGVSNEQFF. The DNA of the CDR3 is TGTGCCAGCAGCTCCGGGGTATCCAATGAGCAGTTCTTC. The full variable domain, completed using reference TRBV7-3 and TRBJ2-1, is GAGVSQTPSNKVTEKGKYVELRCDPISGHTALYWYRQSLGQGPEFLIYFQGTGAADDSGLPNDRFFAVRPEGSVSTLKIQRTERGDSAVYLCASSSGVSNEQFFGPGTRLTVL.

The genes are TRBV4-1 and TRBJ2-5; D not certain. This CDR3 is 13 amino acids long. Deletions cut 3 bases from V and 5 bases from J, with 10 bases between. Per germline, CDR1 MGHRA and CDR2 YSYEKL. CDR3: CASSQLPGETQYF. The CDR3 DNA follows: TGCGCCAGCAGCCAGCTCCCCGGGGAGACCCAGTACTTC.

V and J are TRBV24-1 and TRBJ2-3, with D possibly being TRBD1 or TRBD2 (5 bases each). This CDR3 region has 15 residues. V gave up 6 bases and J gave up 4 bases, with 16 bases separating them. Germline loops: CDR1 KGHDR, CDR2 SFDVKD. CDR3 residues: CATSTWGIGADTQYF. CDR3 in DNA: TGTGCCACCAGTACATGGGGGATCGGGGCAGATACGCAGTATTTT.

The V call is TRBV27, the J call TRBJ2-7; D is possibly TRBD1 (6 bases). Trimming removed 5 bases from V and 0 bases from J, with 14 bases in between. Germline V CDR1 and CDR2: MNHEY, SMNVEV (reference sequence). The CDR3 consists of 15 residues. Written as DNA, the CDR3 is TGTGCCAGCAGTCCCACAGGGTCGACCTCCTACGAGCAGTACTTC. It specifies CASSPTGSTSYEQYF.

This clone has only one observation. The V call is TRBV6-1, the J call TRBJ2-4; D ambiguous. The CDR3 loop spans 15 amino acids. Trimming stripped 2 bases from V and 6 bases from J, with 14 bases between. CDR1 and CDR2 from the germline V gene are MNHNS and SASEGT. CDR3 DNA: TGTGCCAGCAGTGAATTGAGTCCATCACTAAACATTCAGTACTTC. It encodes CASSELSPSLNIQYF.

This rearrangement joins TRBV5-1 to TRBJ1-5, with TRBD1 matching over 7 bases. Germline CDR1 and CDR2: SGHRS and YFSETQ. The CDR3 extends over 15 amino acids. The V and J ends lost 0 bases and 6 bases, in that order; junction bases with no gene match: 6. This CDR3 is CASSLDGTVGQPQHF. Here the CDR3 DNA reads TGCGCCAGCAGCTTGGACGGGACAGTAGGTCAGCCCCAGCATTTT.

The chain has TRBV5-6 and TRBJ2-7; TRBD1 agrees at 9 bases. CDR3 length: 15 amino acids. Per germline, CDR1 SGHDT and CDR2 YYEEEE. Losses at the gene ends were 4 bases for V and 5 bases for J; bases not matched to a gene: 10. As DNA, the CDR3 is TGTGCCAGCAGCATACAGGGGGCGAGGTTCGACGAGCAGTACTTC. It is translated as CASSIQGARFDEQYF.

The chain carries TRBV9 and TRBJ1-2; D not certain. CDR3 size: 13 residues. Trimming removed 5 bases at V and 8 bases at J, with 16 bases between. Looked up from germline, CDR1 is SGDLS and CDR2 is YYNGEE. The CDR3 sequence: CASSERIWGGYTF. CDR3 nucleotide sequence: TGTGCCAGCAGTGAGAGGATTTGGGGAGGCTACACCTTC.

CDR3 residues: CASSPGGGAYNEQFF. The DNA for the CDR3 is TGCGCCAGCAGTCCCGGCGGGGGGGCCTACAATGAGCAGTTCTTC. The chain carries TRBV4-1 and TRBJ2-1; TRBD2 matches at 9 bases. Germline-derived CDR1 and CDR2 are MGHRA and YSYEKL. Trimming cost V 6 bases and J 2 bases; bases outside gene matches: 5. This CDR3 is 15 amino acids long.

The chain is built from TRBV7-9 and TRBJ2-3, with D maybe TRBD1 (6 bases). The CDR3 spans 14 residues. V was cut by 10 bases and J by 0 bases, with 14 bases left in between. Per germline, CDR1 SEHNR and CDR2 FQNEAQ (reference sequence). The CDR3 loop reads CAINRAISTDTQYF. CDR3 coding DNA: TGTGCCATTAACAGGGCGATTAGCACAGATACGCAGTATTTT.

The genes are TRBV7-9 and TRBJ1-5; 7 bases align to TRBD1. Per the germline V gene, CDR1 is SEHNR and CDR2 is FQNEAQ (reference sequence). V gave up 4 bases and J gave up 2 bases; unmatched junction bases: 8. There are 16 residues in the CDR3. The CDR3 is CASSSTTGSGNQPQHF. The DNA for the CDR3 is TGTGCCAGCAGCTCGACGACAGGGTCCGGCAATCAGCCCCAGCATTTT. Combining the CDR3 with reference TRBV7-9 and TRBJ1-5 gives the whole variable domain DTGVSQNPRHKITKRGQNVTFRCDPISEHNRLYWYRQTLGQGPEFLTYFQNEAQLEKSRLLSDRFSAERPKGSFSTLEIQRTEQGDSAMYLCASSSTTGSGNQPQHFGDGTRLSIL.

The rearrangement uses TRBV2 and TRBJ1-2; D is uncertain. Trimming cost V 8 bases and J 4 bases, with 5 bases left between them. Germline V gene lookup returns CDR1 SNHLY and CDR2 FYNNEI. This CDR3 has 10 residues. Written as DNA, the CDR3 is TGTGCCAGCGCCTCCTATGGCTACACCTTC. Its translation is CASASYGYTF.

The genes are TRBV3-1 (or the pseudogene TRBV3-2) and TRBJ2-1; D remains ambiguous. In germline, CDR1 is LGHDT, CDR2 YNNKEL (reference sequence). The V gene lost 3 bases and the J gene lost 5 bases, with 8 bases spanning the gap. This CDR3 spans 13 amino acids. The CDR3 here is CASSHSRNNEQFF. CDR3 DNA sequence: TGTGCCAGCAGCCATTCCCGGAACAATGAGCAGTTCTTC.

J is TRBJ1-3 and V is TRBV6-5; a possible D gene is TRBD1 (6 bases). The CDR3 consists of 14 residues. Germline V gives CDR1 MNHEY, CDR2 SVGAGI. Trimming shortened V by 7 bases and J by 4 bases, and 14 bases separated the two germline ends. The CDR3 region has the DNA TGTGCCAGCAAAGGGCAGGGGAGAGGAAACACCATATATTTT. It yields the protein CASKGQGRGNTIYF.

This sequence joins TRBV29-1 and TRBJ2-3, with D unresolved. The V gene's germline CDR1 is SQVTM and CDR2 ANQGSEA. The ends were cut back, 4 bases at V and 4 bases at J, with 3 bases in the middle. This CDR3 region has 10 residues. CDR3 DNA: TGCAGCGTTGGACCAGATACGCAGTATTTT. Encoded protein: CSVGPDTQYF.

V is TRBV2 and J is TRBJ2-1; D gene ambiguous. V was trimmed by 6 bases and J by 5 bases, leaving 11 bases between them. The CDR3 consists of 13 residues. CDR1 is SNHLY and CDR2 is FYNNEI in the germline V gene. Here the CDR3 DNA reads TGTGCCAGCAGAATCGGACGGGACAATGAGCAGTTCTTC. Its translation: CASRIGRDNEQFF.

V usage is TRBV3-1 (or the pseudogene TRBV3-2) and J usage is TRBJ1-2; no reliable D call. Per the germline V gene, CDR1 is LGHDT and CDR2 is YNNKEL (reference sequence). The CDR3 sequence is 14 residues long. V was pared by 2 bases and J by 0 bases, with 7 bases between. The CDR3 spells CASSQLGPNYGYTF. The CDR3 DNA follows: TGTGCCAGCAGCCAATTAGGGCCTAACTATGGCTACACCTTC.

The V call is TRBV30, the J call TRBJ1-4, with D perhaps TRBD1 (5 bases). The CDR3 extends over 13 amino acids. Germline assignment: CDR1 GTSNPN and CDR2 SVGIG (reference sequence). V was pared by 4 bases and J by 7 bases, with 13 bases between. CDR3 in DNA: TGTGCCTGGATCAGAGGGGATGGTGAAAAACTGTTTTTT. Translating gives CAWIRGDGEKLFF.

CDR3 residues: CASSLAKGPRPDTQYF. The CDR3, as DNA: TGTGCCAGCAGCTTGGCCAAGGGACCCAGACCAGATACGCAGTATTTT. The rearrangement joins TRBV5-6 to TRBJ2-3; either TRBD1 or TRBD2 may supply D (5 bases each). V gave up 0 bases and J gave up 4 bases, with 15 bases separating them. Germline V gene sequence: CDR1 SGHDT, CDR2 YYEEEE. The CDR3 covers 16 residues.

This chain connects TRBV5-1 to TRBJ2-7; 8 bases agree with TRBD2. Germline lookup yields CDR1 SGHRS and CDR2 YFSETQ. The CDR3 extends over 15 amino acids. V was clipped by 0 bases and J by 3 bases; unmatched bases: 5. For the CDR3, the DNA is TGCGCCAGCAGCTTGGGGACTAGCAATTTCTACGAGCAGTACTTC. It encodes CASSLGTSNFYEQYF.

The chain couples TRBV9 to TRBJ1-6, with TRBD1 matching over 8 bases. CDR1 and CDR2 from the germline V gene are SGDLS and YYNGEE. The CDR3 length is 15 residues. V was clipped by 3 bases and J by 4 bases; unmatched bases: 3. The chain's CDR3 is CASSAGQGYNSPLHF. The DNA for the CDR3 is TGTGCCAGCAGCGCAGGACAGGGTTATAATTCACCCCTCCACTTT.

The chain combines TRBV19 with TRBJ1-2; TRBD1 is a possible D gene (6 bases). The CDR3 is 15 amino acids. Trimming pared 9 bases from V and 4 bases from J, leaving 21 bases between. Germline CDR1 reads LNHDA; CDR2 reads SQIVND (reference sequence). CDR3 DNA sequence: TGTGCCAGCCAAGGGCAGACCGGGACAAGCTATGGCTACACCTTC. Translated, it gives CASQGQTGTSYGYTF.